The following is a TCR beta chain sequence with its context. This clonotype occurred many times. Its target antigen remains unknown. The record has no base qualities; no much larger clone is one base away. The CDR3 has 18 amino acids, counting the end cysteine and phenylalanine. Only the CDR3 DNA is retained, 54 bases long and in frame from the first base. After removal of 4 bases from V and 1 base from J, the junction retains 15 bases not matched to a gene. CDR1 LGHNA and CDR2 YNFKEQ are derived from the germline V gene. This entry belongs to a study of T cells after yellow fever vaccination (dated by TCRdb to between 2018 and 2021). Turning to the overall study: The SMART-Seq v4 Ultra Low Input RNA kit was used to prepare libraries from fractions with low cell numbers. To follow T-cell clones before and after primary and booster YFV17D yellow fever vaccination, bulk TCR alpha and beta repertoires were sequenced over time. Two healthy male donors, one aged 18 to 30 and one aged 30 to 39 years, were included in the cohort. Blood samples were taken at several timepoints before and after primary and secondary immunization, and bulk PBMC replicates and cell subsets were isolated.

Overall study outcomes, separate from this receptor: Because abundant contaminating clonotypes from the bulk population could be contained in FACS-sorted repertoires, computational filtering was required. The secondary T-cell response was found to be weaker but faster than the primary response, with a peak reached on day 5 rather than on day 15. After the booster, most of the clones that had expanded following primary vaccination were detected again (almost 98% of CD4 and 80% to 90% of CD8), which suggests that memory was broadly maintained. A small fraction of clonotypes showed up in both the CD4 and CD8 compartments, probably as a result of convergent recombination. Because only two donors were included in the study, the extent to which the findings can be generalized is limited.

Explained via the paper, the treatment or condition label denotes: live attenuated yellow fever vaccine strain. At each blood-draw timepoint, two biological replicates of bulk PBMCs were collected. A standard Ficoll-Paque protocol was used to isolate PBMCs from peripheral blood. TriZol was used to extract RNA from bulk PBMCs, CD4 and CD8 fractions, and dextramer-positive and dextramer-negative fractions. TCR cDNA was made using 5'RACE template switching, a step that added a universal primer site and unique molecular identifiers. Priming of cDNA synthesis was performed from both the TCR alpha and TCR beta constant segments. Library amplification involved two PCR steps, and the second step added sample barcodes and sequencing adapters. Libraries were sequenced on Illumina HiSeq 2500 (2x100 bp) or NovaSeq (2x150 bp). The paper's data handling went like this. Reads were demultiplexed and collapsed into UMI consensus sequences with MIGEC, and V(D)J alignment was performed with MiXCR. Clonotypes responding to the vaccine were identified with edgeR on replicate PBMC samples, with the criteria of FDR below 0.01 and a log2 fold change above 5 up to day 15. CD4 or CD8 identity was assigned to each bulk clonotype according to whether the clonotype was present at higher abundance in the sequenced CD4 repertoire or the sequenced CD8 repertoire. Through fastp at Q25 and MiXCR, TCRdb rebuilt clones from the public reads, retaining in-frame beta chains. Identical CDR3 protein sequences are pooled into one entry, listed with their most common genes and DNA. These V and J calls originate from TCRdb's pipeline instead of the authors' own analysis. The sample records around 310,000 distinct CDR3 sequences, 8.7% of which are singletons. Roughly 18% of the sample comes from the top ten.

The chain joins TRBV4-2 to TRBJ2-5, with 7 middle bases fitting TRBD2. The TCR was taken from a man in his late teens or twenties who received the YFV17D yellow fever vaccine. The sample consisted of PBMCs, taken on the day of the first yellow fever vaccination. The nucleotide sequence reads as follows: TGTGCCAGCAGCCGATCGTATGGGGGGGGACTTACCCAAGAGACCCAGTACTTC. This encodes CASSRSYGGGLTQETQYF.